The 23 T cell receptor beta chains presented below share a single source sample, sequenced in a study of cytomegalovirus exposure and HLA in healthy donors. Amplification used 60 Vbeta primers and 13 Jbeta primers. Sequenced by immunoSEQ multiplex PCR; TCRdb stores in-frame clones only, minus some. The sample lists 180,000 or so clones, about four fifths occurring once. Sequenced input: PBMCs. The receptors stem from a male donor in good health and CMV-seronegative.

The rearrangement links TRBV9 to TRBJ1-3; 8 bases fit TRBD1. The CDR3 contains 16 residues. Germline lookup yields CDR1 SGDLS and CDR2 YYNGEE. With 1 base clipped from V and 0 bases from J, the junction kept 3 bases outside the gene matches. The CDR3 region is CASSVSGGSSGNTIYF. DNA of the CDR3: TGTGCCAGCAGCGTATCAGGGGGCAGCTCTGGAAACACCATATATTTT.

This sequence joins TRBV30 and TRBJ1-5; D is uncertain. Between the trimmed V and J ends, which lost 0 bases and 1 base, there was a span of 13 bases. Germline CDR1 reads GTSNPN; CDR2 reads SVGIG (reference sequence). This CDR3 is built from 16 residues. The DNA for the CDR3 is TGTGCCTGGAGTGTACGTGGACTCGGGAGCAATCAGCCCCAGCATTTT. Its protein is CAWSVRGLGSNQPQHF.

The chain has TRBV5-1 and TRBJ2-3, with 9 bases fitting TRBD2. Germline V gene sequence: CDR1 SGHRS, CDR2 YFSETQ. The junction had 5 bases not matched to a gene; V was cut back by 0 bases and J by 3 bases. The CDR3 is 16 amino acids. CDR3 in amino acids: CASSLELAGPTDTQYF. The CDR3 region has the DNA TGCGCCAGCAGCTTGGAACTAGCGGGCCCTACAGATACGCAGTATTTT.

The chain is built from TRBV30 and TRBJ2-4; tentative D call: TRBD2 (5 bases). CDR3 length equals 13 residues. Germline CDR1 and CDR2: GTSNPN and SVGIG (reference sequence). Trimming shortened V by 2 bases and J by 7 bases, and 12 bases separated the two germline ends. DNA for the CDR3: TGTGCCTGGAGTTTTCGGGGTCCCAACATTCAGTACTTC. Translated: CAWSFRGPNIQYF.

The rearrangement links TRBV4-2 to TRBJ1-1, with TRBD1 matching 7 bases. Losses at the gene ends were 5 bases for V and 1 base for J; bases not matched to a gene: 7. Germline-derived CDR1 and CDR2 are LGHNA and YNFKEQ. The CDR3 is made up of 15 amino acids. As DNA, the CDR3 is TGTGCCAGCAGCTTGCTGGACAGGAAGAACACTGAAGCTTTCTTT. This encodes CASSLLDRKNTEAFF.

The chain joins TRBV7-2 to TRBJ1-1, with 11 positions matching TRBD1. The V gene end was trimmed by 1 base and the J gene end by 6 bases; junction bases not matched to a gene: 1. CDR1 and CDR2 (germline): SGHTA, FQGNSA. The CDR3 is made up of 14 amino acids. The CDR3 is CASSLVGQGAEAFF. The CDR3 DNA reads as TGTGCCAGCAGCTTAGTGGGACAGGGGGCTGAAGCTTTCTTT.

In this sample, this clone turned up a few times. CDR3 coding DNA: TGTGCCAGCAGCATGACAGGGGTTGAAGCTTTCTTT. It specifies CASSMTGVEAFF. J is TRBJ1-1 and V is TRBV7-9; 8 bases are shared with TRBD1. The CDR3 is 12 residues long. V shed 5 bases and J 7 bases; nucleotides not matched to a gene: 3. From germline, CDR1 is SEHNR and CDR2 FQNEAQ (reference sequence).

The chain has TRBV5-5 and TRBJ2-3; D not certain. Trimming left V 2 bases short and J 6 bases short, with 16 bases between. The CDR3 runs to 15 residues. The germline gives CDR1 SGHKS, CDR2 YYEKEE (reference sequence). CDR3: CASSLVKEGVDTQYF. Written as DNA, the CDR3 is TGTGCCAGCAGCTTAGTTAAGGAAGGAGTGGATACGCAGTATTTT.

This clone was seen just once. The CDR3, as DNA: TGCAGTTCCTTACGGGGGGCCGTTCGGTTCTTC. As protein: CSSLRGAVRFF. The gene calls are TRBV20-1 and TRBJ2-1, with D tentatively TRBD2 (7 bases). CDR1 is DFQATT and CDR2 is SNEGSKA in the germline V gene (reference sequence). V lost 8 bases and J 15 bases, leaving 20 bases between the germline ends. This CDR3 spans 11 amino acids.

This clone was seen more than once but under ten times. A far larger clone differs by one base, so this is likely a read error. This sequence joins TRBV28 and TRBJ1-5, with D uncertain. This CDR3 has 15 residues. Germline V CDR1 and CDR2: MDHEN, SYDVKM. The chain's CDR3 is CASSLGAYSNQPLHF. Written as DNA, the CDR3 is TGTGCCAGCAGTTTAGGTGCGTATAGCAATCAGCCCCTGCATTTT. The full variable domain, completed using reference TRBV28 and TRBJ1-5, is DVKVTQSSRYLVKRTGEKVFLECVQDMDHENMFWYRQDPGLGLRLIYFSYDVKMKEKGDIPEGYSVSREKKERFSLILESASTNQTSMYLCASSLGAYSNQPLHFGDGTRLSIL.

The rearrangement links TRBV6-1 to TRBJ2-1; 9 nucleotides agree with TRBD2. The CDR3 is 17 residues long. The germline gives CDR1 MNHNS, CDR2 SASEGT. V was clipped by 1 base and J by 7 bases; unmatched bases: 11. The chain's CDR3 is CASSEGLRTSVFNEQFF. In nucleotides, the CDR3 is TGTGCCAGCAGTGAAGGTCTCCGGACTAGCGTCTTTAATGAGCAGTTCTTC.

This chain connects TRBV18 to TRBJ1-1; tentative D call: TRBD1 (5 bases). V was clipped by 2 bases and J by 3 bases, with 16 bases between them. Per germline, CDR1 KGHSH and CDR2 LQKENI. The CDR3 runs 16 residues. The CDR3 here is CASSPNPQGTDTEAFF. The CDR3 DNA sequence: TGTGCCAGCTCACCAAATCCGCAGGGTACGGACACTGAAGCTTTCTTT.

This chain links TRBV6-5 with TRBJ1-6, with 7 bases aligning to TRBD1. The V gene end was trimmed by 4 bases and the J gene end by 9 bases; junction bases not matched to a gene: 9. Per the germline V gene, CDR1 is MNHEY and CDR2 is SVGAGI. This CDR3 comprises 15 residues. DNA of the CDR3: TGTGCCAGCAGTTCCTCGACAGGGAGGCGTTCACCCCTCCACTTT. This translates into CASSSSTGRRSPLHF.

The rearrangement links TRBV7-9 to TRBJ2-1, with D perhaps TRBD2 (7 bases). From germline, CDR1 is SEHNR and CDR2 FQNEAQ (reference sequence). The CDR3 runs to 15 residues. Trimming removed 0 bases from V and 6 bases from J, with 12 bases in between. The CDR3 DNA sequence: TGTGCCAGCAGCTTAGCGCGGGGGCTGGGCAATGAGCAGTTCTTC. As protein: CASSLARGLGNEQFF.

The chain joins TRBV14 to TRBJ2-1; D remains unclear. The germline V gene encodes CDR1 SGHDN and CDR2 FVKESK. Trimming took off 2 bases at V and 8 bases at J, with 10 bases between the two ends. There are 13 residues in the CDR3. The chain's CDR3 is CASSQILVDEQFF. The CDR3 DNA follows: TGTGCCAGCAGCCAAATCCTTGTAGATGAGCAGTTCTTC.

The rearrangement uses TRBV6-1 and TRBJ2-7; possibly TRBD1 for D (6 bases). Germline lookup yields CDR1 MNHNS and CDR2 SASEGT. Trimming removed 7 bases from V and 3 bases from J, with 13 bases in between. The CDR3 contains 13 residues. Written as DNA, the CDR3 is TGTGCCAGCATGATGGGGGCAATCTACGAGCAGTACTTC. Its protein product is CASMMGAIYEQYF.

This chain connects TRBV14 to TRBJ2-1; D uncertain. V was shortened by 1 base and J by 0 bases, with 4 bases between the two germline ends. The CDR3 totals 14 residues. From germline, CDR1 is SGHDN and CDR2 FVKESK. CDR3 nucleotide sequence: TGTGCCAGCAGCCAAGTTAGCTCCTACAATGAGCAGTTCTTC. Translated, it gives CASSQVSSYNEQFF. Looking up the rest from reference TRBV14 and TRBJ2-1 gives the full variable domain: EAGVTQFPSHSVIEKGQTVTLRCDPISGHDNLYWYRRVMGKEIKFLLHFVKESKQDESGMPNNRFLAERTGGTYSTLKVQPAELEDSGVYFCASSQVSSYNEQFFGPGTRLTVL.

A note on this clone: The sample has other DNA sequences that encode this CDR3 too. The chain carries TRBV29-1 and TRBJ1-5; 10 positions match TRBD1. CDR3 length: 12 residues. After removal of 7 bases from V and 5 bases from J, the junction contained 2 bases not matched to a gene. CDR1 is SQVTM and CDR2 is ANQGSEA in the germline V gene. The CDR3 loop reads CSAGQGDQPQHF. CDR3 DNA: TGCAGCGCCGGACAGGGGGATCAGCCCCAGCATTTT.

CDR3 protein: CASSGSGGIFITDTQYF. Written as DNA, the CDR3 is TGTGCCAGCAGCGGTAGCGGGGGCATATTTATCACAGATACGCAGTATTTT. The chain couples TRBV7-8 to TRBJ2-3, with 9 bases lining up with TRBD2. CDR3 size: 17 residues. CDR1 SGHVS and CDR2 FQNEAQ come from the germline V gene. With V trimmed by 5 bases and J by 2 bases, 11 bases remained unmatched.

This chain connects TRBV19 to TRBJ1-2; no definite D call. Germline lookup yields CDR1 LNHDA and CDR2 SQIVND (reference sequence). V was cut by 3 bases and J by 3 bases, with 14 bases left in between. This CDR3 has 15 residues. DNA for the CDR3: TGTGCCAGTAGTATCCTTCTCAACGGGTACTATGGCTACACCTTC. This sequence encodes CASSILLNGYYGYTF.

The chain couples TRBV6-5 to TRBJ2-7, with 9 bases lining up with TRBD2. Germline lookup yields CDR1 MNHEY and CDR2 SVGAGI. This CDR3 is built from 15 residues. V was clipped by 0 bases and J by 2 bases; unmatched bases: 2. CDR3: CASSYSGLATYEQYF. CDR3 coding DNA: TGTGCCAGCAGTTACTCGGGACTAGCAACCTACGAGCAGTACTTC.

As DNA, the CDR3 is TGTGCCAGCAGCCTCAAGTGGTCTAGCGGGAGGGCCTCGCAAGAGACCCAGTACTTC. It codes for CASSLKWSSGRASQETQYF. This chain uses TRBV7-9 with TRBJ2-5, with TRBD2 matching over 12 bases. The germline V gene has CDR1 SEHNR and CDR2 FQNEAQ (reference sequence). V shed 5 bases and J 2 bases; nucleotides not matched to a gene: 15. The CDR3 covers 19 residues. Combining the CDR3 with reference TRBV7-9 and TRBJ2-5 gives the whole variable domain DTGVSQNPRHKITKRGQNVTFRCDPISEHNRLYWYRQTLGQGPEFLTYFQNEAQLEKSRLLSDRFSAERPKGSFSTLEIQRTEQGDSAMYLCASSLKWSSGRASQETQYFGPGTRLLVL.

Notes on this clone: Other DNA sequences in the sample encode the same CDR3. In DNA form, the CDR3 reads TGCAGCGGAGGCACAGATACGCAGTATTTT. It codes for CSGGTDTQYF. V is TRBV29-1 and J is TRBJ2-3; D ambiguous. Germline CDR1 is SQVTM and CDR2 is ANQGSEA. Deletions cut 7 bases from V and 1 base from J, with 3 bases between. This CDR3 is built from 10 residues.